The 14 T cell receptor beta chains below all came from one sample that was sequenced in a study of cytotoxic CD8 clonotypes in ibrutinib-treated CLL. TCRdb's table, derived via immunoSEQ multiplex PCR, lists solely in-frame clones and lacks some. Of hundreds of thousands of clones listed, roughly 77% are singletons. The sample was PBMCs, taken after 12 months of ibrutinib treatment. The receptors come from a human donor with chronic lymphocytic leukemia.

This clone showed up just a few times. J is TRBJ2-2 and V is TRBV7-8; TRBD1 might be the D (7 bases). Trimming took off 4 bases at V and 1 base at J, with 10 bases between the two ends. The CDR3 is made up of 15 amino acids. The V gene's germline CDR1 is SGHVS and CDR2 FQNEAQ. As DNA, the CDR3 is TGTGCCAGCAGCTCCAGGGGGGTGAACACCGGGGAGCTGTTTTTT. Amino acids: CASSSRGVNTGELFF.

The CDR3 spells CAWSVLGLEQPQHF. CDR3 nucleotide sequence: TGTGCCTGGAGTGTACTGGGCTTAGAGCAGCCCCAGCATTTT. The chain recombines TRBV30 with TRBJ1-5; D is unclear. Looked up from germline, CDR1 is GTSNPN and CDR2 is SVGIG (reference sequence). Deletions cut 0 bases from V and 7 bases from J, with 13 bases between. The CDR3 has 14 amino acids.

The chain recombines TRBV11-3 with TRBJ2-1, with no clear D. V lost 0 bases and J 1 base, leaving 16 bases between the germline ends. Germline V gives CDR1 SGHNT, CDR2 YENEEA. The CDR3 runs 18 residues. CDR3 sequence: CASSLETVGLGSYNEQFF. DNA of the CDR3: TGTGCCAGCAGCTTAGAGACTGTGGGCCTGGGGTCCTACAATGAGCAGTTCTTC.

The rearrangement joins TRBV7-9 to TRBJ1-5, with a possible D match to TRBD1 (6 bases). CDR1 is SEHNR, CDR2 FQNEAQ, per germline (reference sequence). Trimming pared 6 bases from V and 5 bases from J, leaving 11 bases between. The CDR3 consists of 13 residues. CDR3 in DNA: TGTGCCAGCAGGCCAGAGGGGGATCAGCCCCAGCATTTT. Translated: CASRPEGDQPQHF.

Written as DNA, the CDR3 is TGTGCCAGCAGCCGGGAGGGGCAGGGGAGCTCCTACGAGCAGTACTTC. Its protein product is CASSREGQGSSYEQYF. The genes are TRBV4-2 and TRBJ2-7; a possible D gene is TRBD2 (7 bases). V lost 4 bases and J 0 bases, leaving 16 bases between the germline ends. This CDR3 comprises 16 residues. Germline CDR1 and CDR2: LGHNA and YNFKEQ.

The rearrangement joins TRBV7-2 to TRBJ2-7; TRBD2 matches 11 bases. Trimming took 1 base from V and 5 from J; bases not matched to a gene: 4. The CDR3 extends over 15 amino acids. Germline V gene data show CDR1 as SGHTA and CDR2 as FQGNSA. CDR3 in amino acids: CASSLGLLAGDEQYF. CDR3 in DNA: TGTGCCAGCAGCTTAGGATTACTAGCGGGAGACGAGCAGTACTTC.

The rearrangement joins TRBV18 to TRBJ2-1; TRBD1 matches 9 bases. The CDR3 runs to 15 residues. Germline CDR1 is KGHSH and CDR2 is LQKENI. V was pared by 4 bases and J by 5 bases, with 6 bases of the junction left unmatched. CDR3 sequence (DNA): TGTGCCAGCTCACGATCGACAGGGGGGGACAATGAGCAGTTCTTC. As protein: CASSRSTGGDNEQFF.

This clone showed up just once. CDR3 sequence reads: CASSQETGNQPQHF. In DNA form, the CDR3 reads TGCGCCAGCAGCCAAGAAACAGGGAATCAGCCCCAGCATTTT. The chain links TRBV4-3 to TRBJ1-5; a possible D gene is TRBD1 (6 bases). Germline V gene data show CDR1 as LGHNA and CDR2 as YSLEER. The CDR3 covers 14 residues. V lost 0 bases and J 4 bases, leaving 7 bases between the germline ends.

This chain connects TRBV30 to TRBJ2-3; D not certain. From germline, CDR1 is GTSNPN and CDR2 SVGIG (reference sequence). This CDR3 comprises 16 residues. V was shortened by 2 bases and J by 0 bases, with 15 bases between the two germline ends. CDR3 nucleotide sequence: TGTGCCTGGAGTAGCAGCCCTATCCTTAGCACAGATACGCAGTATTTT. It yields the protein CAWSSSPILSTDTQYF.

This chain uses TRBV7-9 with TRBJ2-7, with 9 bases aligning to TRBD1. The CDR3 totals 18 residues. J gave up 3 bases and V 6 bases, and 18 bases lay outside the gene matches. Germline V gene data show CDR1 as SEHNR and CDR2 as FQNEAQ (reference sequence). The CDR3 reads CASSPGTGRVASRYEQYF. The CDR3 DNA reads TGTGCCAGCAGTCCCGGGACAGGGAGGGTAGCCAGCCGCTACGAGCAGTACTTC. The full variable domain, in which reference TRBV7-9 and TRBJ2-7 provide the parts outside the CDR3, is DTGVSQNPRHKITKRGQNVTFRCDPISEHNRLYWYRQTLGQGPEFLTYFQNEAQLEKSRLLSDRFSAERPKGSFSTLEIQRTEQGDSAMYLCASSPGTGRVASRYEQYFGPGTRLTVT.

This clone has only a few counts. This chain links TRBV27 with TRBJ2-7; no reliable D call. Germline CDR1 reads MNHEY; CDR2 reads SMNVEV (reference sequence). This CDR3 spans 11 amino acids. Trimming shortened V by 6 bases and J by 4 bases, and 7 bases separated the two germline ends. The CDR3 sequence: CASSTSYEQYF. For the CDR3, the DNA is TGTGCCAGCAGCACGTCATACGAGCAGTACTTC.

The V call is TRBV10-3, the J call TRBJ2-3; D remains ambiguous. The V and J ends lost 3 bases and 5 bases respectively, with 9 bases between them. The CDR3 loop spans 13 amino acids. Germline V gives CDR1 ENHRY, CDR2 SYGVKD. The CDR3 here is CAISDGSLDTQYF. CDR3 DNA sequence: TGTGCCATCAGTGACGGCAGCTTAGATACGCAGTATTTT.

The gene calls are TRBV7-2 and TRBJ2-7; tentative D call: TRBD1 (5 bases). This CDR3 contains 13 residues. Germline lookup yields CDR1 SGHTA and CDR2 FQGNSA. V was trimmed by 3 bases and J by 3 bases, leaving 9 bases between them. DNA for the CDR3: TGTGCCAGCAGCTTGGGGCAGCGCTACGAGCAGTACTTC. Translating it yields CASSLGQRYEQYF. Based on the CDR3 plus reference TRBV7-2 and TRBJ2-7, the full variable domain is GAGVSQSPSNKVTEKGKDVELRCDPISGHTALYWYRQSLGQGLEFLIYFQGNSAPDKSGLPSDRFSAERTGGSVSTLTIQRTQQEDSAVYLCASSLGQRYEQYFGPGTRLTVT.

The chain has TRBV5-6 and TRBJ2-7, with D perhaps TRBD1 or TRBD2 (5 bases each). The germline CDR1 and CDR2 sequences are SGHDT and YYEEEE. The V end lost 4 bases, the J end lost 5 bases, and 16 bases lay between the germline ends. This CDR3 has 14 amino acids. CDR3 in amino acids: CASSHTALGDEQYF. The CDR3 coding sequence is TGTGCCAGCAGCCACACAGCTCTGGGGGACGAGCAGTACTTC.